The following is a T cell receptor beta chain sequence with its context. This CDR3 has 16 residues. Trimming pared 5 bases from V and 7 bases from J, leaving 21 bases between. Germline CDR1 is MDHEN and CDR2 is SYDVKM. This specimen belongs to a study of blood T cell repertoires in COVID-19. Across the whole study: The United States, Italy and Spain were the sources of the acute and convalescent COVID-19 samples. PBMCs, B-cell-depleted T cells, or T cells provided the cDNA or gDNA that made up the material.

Assay: immunoSEQ multiplex PCR; the TCRdb copy retains only in-frame clones and omits some. The sample includes tens of thousands of clones, about 89% seen only once; the top ten take 7.4%. The sequencing sample was made of peripheral blood. The receptor was derived from a human donor with acute or convalescent COVID-19. The donor label of this sample is uncertain. J is TRBJ2-1 and V is TRBV28, with D unresolved. The CDR3 sequence: CASSPMPTARINEQFF. CDR3 DNA: TGTGCCAGCAGTCCCATGCCCACAGCCCGAATAAATGAGCAGTTCTTC. The variable domain in full, completed from reference TRBV28 and TRBJ2-1, reads DVKVTQSSRYLVKRTGEKVFLECVQDMDHENMFWYRQDPGLGLRLIYFSYDVKMKEKGDIPEGYSVSREKKERFSLILESASTNQTSMYLCASSPMPTARINEQFFGPGTRLTVL.